This T cell receptor beta chain was observed in a study of long-term antiretroviral therapy in people with HIV. Regarding the study as a whole: Although diversity increased after ART, it remained lower than in transplant donor controls. The range of CDR3 lengths in HIV repertoires proved narrower than that found in controls.

Researchers report immunoSEQ v3.0 was run at survey level. Assay used: immunoSEQ multiplex PCR; TCRdb lists only in-frame clones, some missing. The sample holds about 33,000 clones, roughly 95% seen once. Concerning this clone: Antigen specificity is unknown.

From germline, CDR1 is SNHLY and CDR2 FYNNEI. The V end lost 2 bases, the J end lost 5 bases, and 4 bases lay between the germline ends. This CDR3 region has 11 residues. The chain uses TRBV2 and TRBJ2-7; unclear D gene. The sample in question was unsorted PBMCs, obtained 6.6 years after starting antiretroviral therapy. This TCR was recovered from a man aged 25-45 years with HIV. CDR3 in amino acids: CASSEQNEQYF. In nucleotides, the CDR3 is TGTGCCAGCAGTGAACAAAACGAGCAGTACTTC.